This TCR beta chain was sequenced in a study of T cell changes during pregnancy in multiple sclerosis. Trimming took 6 bases from V and 5 from J, leaving 11 bases between them. The length of the CDR3 is 12 residues. Germline loops: CDR1 SGHVS, CDR2 FQNEAQ. Data came from immunoSEQ multiplex PCR; TCRdb stores just in-frame clones and leaves some out. The sample consists of under 80,000 clones, around 90% of them appearing once. The starting material was CD4+ T cells from peripheral blood mononuclear cells, obtained in the second trimester of pregnancy. The clonotype originates from a female donor with multiple sclerosis, enrolled in a pregnancy study. The chain links TRBV7-8 to TRBJ2-7; D is perhaps TRBD1 (6 bases). CDR3 DNA: TGTGCCAGCAGTTTCAGGGGTAACGAGCAGTACTTC. Its protein is CASSFRGNEQYF. The full variable domain, rest sourced from reference TRBV7-8 and TRBJ2-7, is GAGVSQSPRYKVAKRGQDVALRCDPISGHVSLFWYQQALGQGPEFLTYFQNEAQLDKSGLPSDRFFAERPEGSVSTLKIQRTQQEDSAVYLCASSFRGNEQYFGPGTRLTVT.